This T cell receptor (beta chain) was retrieved from a study of T cell clonality in common variable immunodeficiency. The data were produced by immunoSEQ multiplex PCR, yet TCRdb's version contains in-frame clones alone and is incomplete. This sample comprises under 45,000 clones, none seen once only. This clone was counted a few times. Read data end 3 residues before the CDR3 end; the end is taken from the germline J gene. The CDR3 length is 14 residues. Germline V gene lookup returns CDR1 SGHTA and CDR2 FQGTGA. This sequence originates from a person between 18 and 75 years old in good health. This chain uses TRBV7-3 with TRBJ1-2; D gene uncertain. The sample taken for sequencing was peripheral blood mononuclear cells. The CDR3 here is CASSLRRETDTYTF. The part of the CDR3 DNA that was read is TGTGCCAGCAGCTTAAGGCGGGAAACAGATACC.